This T cell receptor beta chain is drawn from a study of T cells after yellow fever vaccination. Study as a whole: Some fractions had low cell numbers, and these were prepared with SMART-Seq v4 Ultra Low Input.

In its sample, this clonotype was seen many times. Its antigen is still unknown. Germline CDR1 MRHNA, CDR2 SNTAGT. J gave up 5 bases and V 2 bases, and 5 bases lay outside the gene matches. The CDR3 totals 15 residues. MiXCR, run by TCRdb on the 5' RACE reads, gives a single entry per CDR3 protein. The data contain under 550,000 distinct CDR3 sequences, 20% to 25% of them singletons. Study results and limitations: Detected again after the booster were most primary-vaccination clones, at 96% CD4 and approximately 85% CD8.

This receptor was taken from a man younger than 35 who received the YFV17D yellow fever vaccine. The sequencing here drew on PBMCs, taken 20 to 25 days after the first yellow fever vaccination. The genes are TRBV6-4 and TRBJ2-3; 9 bases are a match to TRBD2. CDR3 nucleotides: TGTGCCAGCAGTGACGGTGCGGGGGGGCAAGATACGCAGTATTTT. It encodes CASSDGAGGQDTQYF.